A single sample gave rise to the 2 T cell receptor beta chains below, sequenced in a study of CD8+CD57+ T cells in acquired aplastic anemia. Sequencing involved patients with CD8+CD57+ cell expansion previously shown by flow cytometry. Genomic DNA, serving as template, underwent TCR beta VDJ and CDR3 profiling. TCRdb analysed the reads with MiXCR anew, one entry per CDR3 protein. In the table there are about 98,000 distinct CDR3 sequences, 55% to 75% of which are singletons. Material: sorted CD4+, CD8+, or CD8+CD57+ T cells (not recorded which) from PBMCs. The receptors here all came from a human donor with aplastic anemia.

This chain joins TRBV3-1 and TRBJ2-1; 8 bases are a match to TRBD2. The germline V gene encodes CDR1 LGHDT and CDR2 YNNKEL (reference sequence). V shed 4 bases and J 0 bases; nucleotides not matched to a gene: 8. This CDR3 is built from 17 residues. The CDR3 loop reads CASSPTSGEGSYNEQFF. The CDR3 DNA reads as TGTGCCAGCAGCCCTACTAGCGGTGAGGGCTCCTACAATGAGCAGTTCTTC.

The genes are TRBV7-2 and TRBJ2-2; D remains ambiguous. This CDR3 spans 10 amino acids. Germline lookup yields CDR1 SGHTA and CDR2 FQGNSA. With 1 base removed from V and 9 bases from J, the gap between germline ends came to 0 bases. For the CDR3, the DNA is TGTGCCAGCAGCTTAGGGGAGCTGTTTTTT. This translates into CASSLGELFF. The whole variable domain, remainder taken from reference TRBV7-2 and TRBJ2-2, is GAGVSQSPSNKVTEKGKDVELRCDPISGHTALYWYRQSLGQGLEFLIYFQGNSAPDKSGLPSDRFSAERTGGSVSTLTIQRTQQEDSAVYLCASSLGELFFGEGSRLTVL.